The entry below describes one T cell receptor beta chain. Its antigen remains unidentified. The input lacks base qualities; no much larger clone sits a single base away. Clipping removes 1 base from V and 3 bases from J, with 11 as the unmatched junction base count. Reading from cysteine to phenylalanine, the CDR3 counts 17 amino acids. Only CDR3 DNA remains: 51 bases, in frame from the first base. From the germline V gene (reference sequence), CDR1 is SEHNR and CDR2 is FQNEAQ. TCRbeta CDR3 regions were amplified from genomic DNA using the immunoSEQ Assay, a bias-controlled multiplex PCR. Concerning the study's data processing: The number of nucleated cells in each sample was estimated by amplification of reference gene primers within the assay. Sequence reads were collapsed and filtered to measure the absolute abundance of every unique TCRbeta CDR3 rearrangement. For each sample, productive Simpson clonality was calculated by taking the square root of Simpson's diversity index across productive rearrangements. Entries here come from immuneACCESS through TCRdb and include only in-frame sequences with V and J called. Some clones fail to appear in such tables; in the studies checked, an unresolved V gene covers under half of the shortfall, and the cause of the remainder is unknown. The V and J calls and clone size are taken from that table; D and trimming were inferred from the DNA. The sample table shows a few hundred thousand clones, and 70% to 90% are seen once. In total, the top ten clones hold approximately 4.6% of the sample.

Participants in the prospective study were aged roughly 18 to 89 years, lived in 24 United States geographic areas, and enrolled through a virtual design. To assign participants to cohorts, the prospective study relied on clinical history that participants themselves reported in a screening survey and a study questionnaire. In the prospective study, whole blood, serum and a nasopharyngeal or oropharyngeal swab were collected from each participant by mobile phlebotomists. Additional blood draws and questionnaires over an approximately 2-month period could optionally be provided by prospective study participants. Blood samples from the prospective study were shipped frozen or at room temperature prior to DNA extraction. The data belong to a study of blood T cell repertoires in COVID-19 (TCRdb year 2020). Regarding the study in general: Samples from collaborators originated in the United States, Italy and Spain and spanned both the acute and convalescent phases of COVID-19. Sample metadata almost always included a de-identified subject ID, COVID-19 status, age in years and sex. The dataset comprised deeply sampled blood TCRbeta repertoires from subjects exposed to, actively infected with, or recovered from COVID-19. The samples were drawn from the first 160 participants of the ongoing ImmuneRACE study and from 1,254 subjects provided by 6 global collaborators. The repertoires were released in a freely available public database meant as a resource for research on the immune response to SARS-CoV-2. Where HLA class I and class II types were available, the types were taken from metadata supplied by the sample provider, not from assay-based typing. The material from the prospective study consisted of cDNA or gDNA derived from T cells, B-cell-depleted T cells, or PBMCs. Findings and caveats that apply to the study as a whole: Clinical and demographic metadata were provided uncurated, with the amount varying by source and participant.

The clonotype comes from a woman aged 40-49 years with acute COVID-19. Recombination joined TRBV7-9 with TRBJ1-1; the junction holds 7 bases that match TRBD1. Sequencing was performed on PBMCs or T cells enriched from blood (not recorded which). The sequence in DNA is TGTGCCAGCAGCTTAGGGGGCCGGGACAGTTGGTACACTGAAGCTTTCTTT. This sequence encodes CASSLGGRDSWYTEAFF.